Each of the 10 T cell receptor beta chains below was sequenced from the same sample in a study of a mutant IDH1 vaccine in newly diagnosed glioma. No antigens are known for them. Assay: immunoSEQ multiplex PCR; the TCRdb copy retains only in-frame clones and omits some. Among 50,000 to 60,000 clones, 75% to 90% were seen once, and the ten largest hold about 6.3%. Documented time point: week 23, last vaccination. In the vaccine, a single dose held 300 ug of the mutant IDH1 20-mer peptide, along with topical imiquimod. Here the sequenced sample was PBMCs, taken from a glioma patient whose treatment included an IDH1 peptide vaccine. The origin of the receptors is a man between 35 and 55 years old with glioma.

The rearrangement joins TRBV9 to TRBJ2-3; D remains unclear. This CDR3 comprises 15 residues. CDR1 is SGDLS, CDR2 YYNGEE, per germline. V shed 1 base and J shed 4 bases, with 13 bases lying between them. CDR3 in amino acids: CASSVYELAADTQYF. DNA of the CDR3: TGTGCCAGCAGCGTATATGAGTTAGCTGCAGATACGCAGTATTTT.

This chain connects TRBV5-4 to TRBJ1-3; D is ambiguous. The V and J ends lost 0 bases and 4 bases respectively, with 11 bases between them. Germline-derived CDR1 and CDR2 are SGHNT and YYREEE (reference sequence). This CDR3 is 15 amino acids long. CDR3 nucleotides: TGTGCCAGCAGCTTGGATTCTATGGGGGGAAACACCATATATTTT. It translates to CASSLDSMGGNTIYF.

There are a few counts of this clone. The J gene is TRBJ1-2, the V gene TRBV7-9; the D gene is possibly TRBD1 (5 bases). V was pared by 0 bases and J by 4 bases, with 12 bases between. Germline CDR1 reads SEHNR; CDR2 reads FQNEAQ (reference sequence). The CDR3 has 15 amino acids. CDR3 region: CASSLARQGSYGYTF. Written as DNA, the CDR3 is TGTGCCAGCAGCTTAGCGCGGCAGGGAAGCTATGGCTACACCTTC.

V is TRBV19 and J is TRBJ1-1; tentatively, D is TRBD1 (5 bases). V was trimmed by 1 base and J by 1 base, leaving 16 bases between them. Germline CDR1 reads LNHDA; CDR2 reads SQIVND (reference sequence). The CDR3 is 17 amino acids. CDR3 loop: CASSIGLGAPRNTEAFF. CDR3 in DNA: TGTGCCAGTAGTATAGGACTCGGGGCCCCTCGGAACACTGAAGCTTTCTTT.

V and J are TRBV5-1 and TRBJ1-6, with D unclear. From germline, CDR1 is SGHRS and CDR2 YFSETQ. With 1 base removed from V and 0 bases from J, the gap between germline ends came to 8 bases. CDR3 length equals 16 residues. CDR3 region: CASSLRQSSYNSPLHF. The CDR3 DNA sequence: TGCGCCAGCAGCTTGCGGCAGAGCTCCTATAATTCACCCCTCCACTTT.

The V call is TRBV6-4, the J call TRBJ2-3; D not resolved. Trimming took 3 bases from V and 2 from J, leaving 6 bases between them. The CDR3 contains 13 residues. CDR1 and CDR2 from the germline V gene are MRHNA and SNTAGT. CDR3 sequence (DNA): TGTGCCAGCAGTGAAAGGTCCACAGATACGCAGTATTTT. It yields the protein CASSERSTDTQYF.

The V call is TRBV5-1, the J call TRBJ2-5; D gene ambiguous. V lost 0 bases, J lost 3 bases, and 6 bases lay in between. From germline, CDR1 is SGHRS and CDR2 YFSETQ. The CDR3 loop spans 13 amino acids. CDR3 in DNA: TGCGCCAGCAGCTTGGCCGAGAAAGAGACCCAGTACTTC. This codes for CASSLAEKETQYF.

The rearrangement uses TRBV2 and TRBJ1-4; 7 nucleotides match TRBD1. The CDR3 runs 16 residues. Trimming removed 6 bases from V and 14 bases from J; junction bases left unmatched: 21. The germline gives CDR1 SNHLY, CDR2 FYNNEI. DNA of the CDR3: TGTGCCAGCAGCGGAGAAGCGGGACAGCCAGCGGGAAGGCTGTTTTTT. Protein: CASSGEAGQPAGRLFF.

This clone came up a few times. This chain joins TRBV5-8 and TRBJ2-2, with D perhaps matching TRBD1 (6 bases). V lost 4 bases and J lost 7, with 20 bases in between. Germline CDR1 SGHTS, CDR2 YDEGEE. The CDR3 runs 16 residues. The CDR3 is CASSRGQGLGIGELFF. The CDR3, as DNA: TGTGCCAGCAGCCGTGGGCAGGGGCTGGGGATCGGGGAGCTGTTTTTT.

The rearrangement uses TRBV30 and TRBJ1-6; 9 nucleotides match TRBD1. Germline assignment: CDR1 GTSNPN and CDR2 SVGIG (reference sequence). The CDR3 contains 16 residues. V shed 0 bases, J shed 9 bases, and the junction held 9 bases outside the gene matches. CDR3 in DNA: TGTGCCTGGAGTGTACTTGGGGGGACAGGGCGTTCACCCCTCCACTTT. Translation: CAWSVLGGTGRSPLHF.